The clone carrying this TCR beta chain is a singleton in its sample. The target antigen is unknown. Selected positively for CCR7 and CD45RO-negative, naive CD8 cells excluded terminally differentiated effector memory CD45RA+ cells. The protocol was immunoSEQ multiplex PCR, while the TCRdb copy is restricted to in-frame clones and leaves out a portion. Among about 580,000 clones listed, roughly 98% were seen once. This entry comes from a study of shared clonotypes between healthy human individuals. Study-level background: The study drew on two women and a few men aged 18 to 49 as donors.

Trimming cost V 6 bases and J 8 bases; bases outside gene matches: 6. The germline V gene has CDR1 MNHEY and CDR2 SMNVEV (reference sequence). CDR3 length: 15 residues. The study, taken as a whole, reports: Some naive CD4 clonotypes, about 5%, turned up in common across several donors.

The TCR was taken from a man aged 25 to 40 in good health. The specimen was naive CD8+ T cells sorted from blood. V usage is TRBV27 and J usage is TRBJ2-2, with TRBD2 identical over 13 bases. Written as DNA, the CDR3 is TGTGCCAGCAGGACCGGGACTAGCGGGATGGGGGAGCTGTTTTTT. Its protein is CASRTGTSGMGELFF.